These 31 T cell receptor beta chains were sequenced from one sample in a study of T cells in Graves' hyperthyroidism and ophthalmopathy. Amplification of TCR beta CDR3 regions was performed using RNA transcripts as template. First-round RT-PCR with HTBI primers amplified the TCR CDR3 region. TCRdb analysed the multiplex PCR reads with MiXCR anew, one entry per CDR3 protein. The sample has 700,000 or so distinct CDR3 sequences; approximately 14% are singletons. Source material: blood. Receptors were obtained from a woman between 45 and 60 years old with Graves' ophthalmopathy.

In its sample, this clonotype was seen many times. The V gene is TRBV6-2 or TRBV6-3, the J gene TRBJ2-1; D may be TRBD2 (6 bases). Germline V gene sequence: CDR1 MNHEY, CDR2 SVGEGT. The CDR3 spans 16 residues. V gave up 2 bases and J gave up 7 bases, with 18 bases separating them. The CDR3 sequence: CASSYPIGRERNEQFF. The CDR3 coding sequence is TGTGCCAGCAGTTACCCGATCGGGAGAGAAAGGAATGAGCAGTTCTTC.

This clonotype has at least ten counts. The genes are TRBV7-2 and TRBJ2-2; a weak D match, TRBD1 (6 bases). V was shortened by 3 bases and J by 5 bases, with 13 bases between the two germline ends. Germline V CDR1 and CDR2: SGHTA, FQGNSA. There are 15 residues in the CDR3. CDR3 in DNA: TGTGCCAGCAGCTTTAGGGCAGGGGTGACCGGGGAGCTGTTTTTT. Translating it yields CASSFRAGVTGELFF.

This clonotype was seen ten or more times. DNA for the CDR3: TGTGCCAGCATAAAGGACAGGGCCAACAATCAGCCCCAGCATTTT. This gives the protein CASIKDRANNQPQHF. The V call is TRBV28, the J call TRBJ1-5, with 8 bases that match TRBD1. This CDR3 is 15 amino acids long. Germline V gene data show CDR1 as MDHEN and CDR2 as SYDVKM. V trimming: 7 bases; J trimming: 3 bases; junction bases outside the gene matches: 8.

This chain links TRBV10-3 with TRBJ1-4; 7 nucleotides match TRBD1. Germline CDR1 ENHRY, CDR2 SYGVKD. The CDR3 covers 20 residues. Trimming removed 3 bases from V and 2 bases from J; junction bases left unmatched: 18. The CDR3 here is CAISDPPGGTDGVTNEKLFF. The DNA for the CDR3 is TGTGCCATCAGTGACCCTCCCGGAGGGACAGACGGGGTGACTAATGAAAAACTGTTTTTT.

This clonotype was found many times. The V call is TRBV9, the J call TRBJ2-1; the D gene is possibly TRBD2 (5 bases). Trimming removed 3 bases from V and 10 bases from J, with 20 bases in between. CDR1 and CDR2 (germline): SGDLS, YYNGEE. This CDR3 is built from 15 residues. CDR3 in DNA: TGTGCCAGCAGCGCCGGGATATCCTACGGTGAGGAGCAGTTCTTC. Its translation: CASSAGISYGEEQFF.

This clonotype has just a few counts. The rearrangement joins TRBV19 to TRBJ2-7; 9 nucleotides agree with TRBD2. The CDR3 is 15 amino acids. Unmatched junction bases numbered 14, after V lost 5 bases and J lost 9 bases. Germline V gene sequence: CDR1 LNHDA, CDR2 SQIVND (reference sequence). CDR3 nucleotides: TGTGCCAGTAGTCCCAGCGGGAGGACCTTACAGTCGCAGTACTTC. Protein: CASSPSGRTLQSQYF.

This clonotype was counted many times. The CDR3 protein is CASSRTGTGVGNTIYF. For the CDR3, the DNA is TGTGCCAGCAGTCGCACCGGGACAGGGGTTGGAAACACCATATATTTT. The genes are TRBV27 and TRBJ1-3, with 10 bases that match TRBD1. Germline CDR1 MNHEY, CDR2 SMNVEV (reference sequence). J was trimmed by 3 bases and V by 5 bases; bases with no gene match: 7. The CDR3 contains 16 residues.

This clonotype was seen a few times. The chain employs TRBV15 and TRBJ2-5; possibly TRBD1 or TRBD2 for D (5 bases each). The V gene lost 0 bases and the J gene lost 1 base, with 12 bases spanning the gap. CDR1 LNHNV and CDR2 YYDKDF come from the germline V gene (reference sequence). This CDR3 has 16 residues. CDR3 nucleotide sequence: TGTGCCACCAGCAGAGATCGGGGCTGGGGCCAAGAGACCCAGTACTTC. This codes for CATSRDRGWGQETQYF.

The chain uses TRBV15 and TRBJ2-2; D is uncertain. Trimming left V 0 bases short and J 7 bases short, with 9 bases between. The CDR3 contains 14 residues. The germline V gene encodes CDR1 LNHNV and CDR2 YYDKDF (reference sequence). CDR3 coding DNA: TGTGCCACCAGCAGAGATGGGGTTATCGGGGAGCTGTTTTTT. Amino acid sequence: CATSRDGVIGELFF.

At least ten counts were recorded for this clonotype. This chain joins TRBV28 and TRBJ1-2; possible D gene TRBD1, 5 bases. V was trimmed by 7 bases and J by 7 bases, leaving 13 bases between them. CDR3 length equals 12 residues. Germline CDR1 MDHEN, CDR2 SYDVKM. This chain's CDR3 is CASTYGTGGYTF. The CDR3, as DNA: TGTGCCAGCACTTATGGGACTGGTGGCTACACCTTC.

This clonotype was picked up many times. The chain employs TRBV27 and TRBJ2-7; D may be TRBD1 or TRBD2 (6 bases each). CDR3 size: 13 residues. CDR1 is MNHEY and CDR2 is SMNVEV in the germline V gene (reference sequence). Trimming left V 6 bases short and J 3 bases short, with 12 bases between. The CDR3 region is CASSRGGSYEQYF. The CDR3 nucleotides read TGTGCCAGCAGCCGAGGGGGGAGCTACGAGCAGTACTTC.

This clonotype was counted at least ten times. V is TRBV11-2 and J is TRBJ2-7; no firm D call. V lost 5 bases and J 0 bases, leaving 11 bases between the germline ends. The V gene's germline CDR1 is SGHAT and CDR2 FQNNGV. The CDR3 is 14 amino acids. In DNA form, the CDR3 reads TGTGCCAGCAGCGAATACCCCTCCTCCTACGAGCAGTACTTC. Translating gives CASSEYPSSYEQYF.

As to this clonotype: This may be a read error, as it is one base from a much larger clone. CDR3 sequence: CASSPPREREQGQYF. The CDR3 DNA sequence: TGTGCCAGCTCACCCCCAAGAGAGCGGGAGCAGGGGCAGTACTTC. The chain has TRBV6-2 or TRBV6-3 and TRBJ2-7; 8 bases match TRBD2. This CDR3 comprises 15 residues. CDR1 and CDR2 from the germline V gene are MNHEY and SVGEGT. The junction had 18 bases not matched to a gene; V was cut back by 8 bases and J by 9 bases.

This clonotype has more than one count but fewer than ten. This chain uses TRBV25-1 with TRBJ2-7, with a weak D call TRBD1 (6 bases). The CDR3 is 12 residues long. Germline assignment: CDR1 MGHDK and CDR2 SYGVNS. The V end was cut by 3 bases, the J end by 5 bases, with 8 bases between. The CDR3 spells CASSEWTDEQYF. The CDR3 DNA reads as TGTGCCAGCAGTGAGTGGACAGACGAGCAGTACTTC.

This clonotype was picked up many times. The chain has TRBV28 and TRBJ2-1; 8 bases are shared with TRBD1. The CDR3 sequence is 14 residues long. Germline lookup yields CDR1 MDHEN and CDR2 SYDVKM. V lost 3 bases to trimming and J lost 7 bases; unmatched junction nucleotides: 5. The CDR3 bases are TGTGCCAGCAGTTTCGCCACAGGGGGTAATGAGCAGTTCTTC. Translating gives CASSFATGGNEQFF.

There are many counts of this clonotype. The chain has TRBV18 and TRBJ2-7; 9 bases match TRBD2. This CDR3 region has 13 residues. Trimming at V came to 0 bases and at J to 6 bases, leaving 0 bases not matched to a gene. Germline V gene sequence: CDR1 KGHSH, CDR2 LQKENI. CDR3 amino acids: CASSPPGLAEQYF. The CDR3 DNA reads TGTGCCAGCTCACCACCGGGACTAGCCGAGCAGTACTTC.

This clonotype was picked up one time. This chain joins TRBV2 and TRBJ1-1, with TRBD1 matching over 9 bases. The CDR3 spans 15 residues. V lost 4 bases, J lost 8 bases, and 11 bases stayed unmatched. Per the germline V gene, CDR1 is SNHLY and CDR2 is FYNNEI. The CDR3 region is CASSGGSRDREEAFF. The CDR3 DNA is TGTGCCAGCAGTGGAGGATCCCGGGACAGGGAAGAAGCTTTCTTT.

As regards this clonotype: Sequence at one end of the junction differs from germline and may be a read error. The chain has TRBV28 and TRBJ1-6; 7 bases are shared with TRBD1. The germline V gene has CDR1 MDHEN and CDR2 SYDVKM. This CDR3 spans 15 amino acids. The CDR3: CVSSSQTGNNSPLHF. Written as DNA, the CDR3 is TGTGTCAGCAGTTCCCAGACAGGGAATAATTCACCCCTCCACTTT.

This clonotype was observed many times. The genes are TRBV20-1 and TRBJ2-7; the match to TRBD1 covers 9 bases. This CDR3 has 13 residues. Germline V CDR1 and CDR2: DFQATT, SNEGSKA (reference sequence). Trimming removed 6 bases from V and 5 bases from J; junction bases left unmatched: 8. CDR3 in amino acids: CSADRDRVHEQYF. Here the CDR3 DNA reads TGCAGTGCGGACAGGGACAGGGTCCACGAGCAGTACTTC.

V and J are TRBV5-1 and TRBJ2-7, with TRBD2 matching 7 bases. V lost 4 bases, J lost 2 bases, and 6 bases stayed unmatched. The CDR3 totals 14 residues. CDR1 SGHRS and CDR2 YFSETQ come from the germline V gene. The CDR3 loop is CASSPASGTYEQYF. The CDR3 region has the DNA TGCGCCAGCAGCCCCGCTAGCGGTACCTACGAGCAGTACTTC.

This clonotype came up many times. The V and J genes are TRBV6-1 and TRBJ1-1; TRBD1 matches at 7 bases. The germline V gene encodes CDR1 MNHNS and CDR2 SASEGT. The CDR3 has 14 amino acids. Trimming at V came to 4 bases and at J to 1 base, leaving 3 bases not matched to a gene. The DNA for the CDR3 is TGTGCCAGCAGTGGGGGACAGAAGAACACTGAAGCTTTCTTT. As protein: CASSGGQKNTEAFF.

This chain joins TRBV5-6 and TRBJ2-5, with 8 bases identical to TRBD2. CDR1 and CDR2 from the germline V gene are SGHDT and YYEEEE. The CDR3 runs to 15 residues. The V segment lost 4 bases and the J segment 5 bases; nucleotides outside the gene matches: 10. The CDR3 DNA sequence: TGTGCCAGCAGCCCGTCTTTTGCGGGAGGTGAGACCCAGTACTTC. As protein: CASSPSFAGGETQYF.

This clonotype occurred many times. This chain uses TRBV30 with TRBJ2-5; possibly TRBD2 for D (5 bases). The CDR3 consists of 14 residues. The V gene lost 5 bases and the J gene lost 7 bases, with 20 bases spanning the gap. Germline-derived CDR1 and CDR2 are GTSNPN and SVGIG (reference sequence). In DNA form, the CDR3 reads TGTGCCTGGGGACCAGGACTTAATCGGGGGACCCAGTACTTC. It codes for CAWGPGLNRGTQYF.

This clonotype was seen ten or more times. The V and J genes are TRBV12-3 or TRBV12-4 and TRBJ2-2; 11 bases match TRBD1. This CDR3 is built from 15 residues. J was trimmed by 6 bases and V by 6 bases; bases with no gene match: 6. The CDR3 DNA is TGTGCCAGCAGCTACCGGGACAGGGGGGCCGGGGAGCTGTTTTTT. Its protein product is CASSYRDRGAGELFF.

This clonotype occurred many times. The chain uses TRBV7-9 and TRBJ2-7; 10 bases are a match to TRBD2. V dropped 1 base and J dropped 4; count of bases not matched to a gene: 10. The CDR3 spans 17 residues. Germline V gene lookup returns CDR1 SEHNR and CDR2 FQNEAQ (reference sequence). CDR3 protein: CASSLDSLAGARYEQYF. The CDR3 nucleotides read TGTGCCAGCAGCTTAGACTCCCTAGCGGGAGCGCGTTACGAGCAGTACTTC.

This clonotype was counted at least ten times. This sequence joins TRBV12-3 or TRBV12-4 and TRBJ1-5; D not resolved. The CDR3 runs to 14 residues. V lost 6 bases to trimming and J lost 3 bases, with 12 bases between them. CDR3 DNA: TGTGCCAGCAGCCCTGACCTAGACAATCAGCCCCAGCATTTT. Protein sequence: CASSPDLDNQPQHF.

This clonotype has a count of ten or more. The chain couples TRBV7-2 to TRBJ2-3; no firm D call. Germline CDR1 is SGHTA and CDR2 is FQGNSA. Trimming shortened V by 5 bases and J by 5 bases, and 8 bases separated the two germline ends. The CDR3 has 12 amino acids. The DNA for the CDR3 is TGTGCCAGCAGCACGAACAAAGATACGCAGTATTTT. Protein product: CASSTNKDTQYF.

V is TRBV15 and J is TRBJ1-3, with D perhaps TRBD1 (5 bases). The germline V and J ends were trimmed by 0 bases and 4 bases, with 16 bases remaining between them. Germline-derived CDR1 and CDR2 are LNHNV and YYDKDF (reference sequence). This CDR3 is built from 17 residues. The CDR3 sequence: CATSRDPGRVKGNTIYF. CDR3 DNA: TGTGCCACCAGCAGAGATCCTGGCAGGGTAAAAGGAAACACCATATATTTT.

This clonotype was seen repeatedly, ten times or more. The chain recombines TRBV6-1 with TRBJ2-1; 14 nucleotides match TRBD2. J was trimmed by 0 bases and V by 6 bases; bases with no gene match: 7. CDR3 length: 18 residues. Germline lookup yields CDR1 MNHNS and CDR2 SASEGT. In nucleotides, the CDR3 is TGTGCCAGCAGCTTTCCCGGGACTAGCGGGAGCTCCTACAATGAGCAGTTCTTC. Translated, it gives CASSFPGTSGSSYNEQFF.

CDR3 DNA sequence: TGTGCCTGGAGTGTCCGGACAGGGACCTCTGGAAACACCATATATTTT. It specifies CAWSVRTGTSGNTIYF. This chain connects TRBV30 to TRBJ1-3; the match to TRBD1 covers 8 bases. The germline V gene encodes CDR1 GTSNPN and CDR2 SVGIG (reference sequence). Trimming at V came to 0 bases and at J to 0 bases, leaving 4 bases not matched to a gene. The CDR3 length is 16 residues.

Comments on this clonotype: One base away lies a much larger clone, so this may be a sequencing read error. This chain connects TRBV3-1 to TRBJ2-7; no clear D gene. CDR3 length: 12 amino acids. The germline V gene encodes CDR1 LGHDT and CDR2 YNNKEL (reference sequence). CDR3 DNA sequence: TGTGCCGGCAGTCATTTTACCTACGAGCAGTACTTC. Translating it yields CAGSHFTYEQYF.